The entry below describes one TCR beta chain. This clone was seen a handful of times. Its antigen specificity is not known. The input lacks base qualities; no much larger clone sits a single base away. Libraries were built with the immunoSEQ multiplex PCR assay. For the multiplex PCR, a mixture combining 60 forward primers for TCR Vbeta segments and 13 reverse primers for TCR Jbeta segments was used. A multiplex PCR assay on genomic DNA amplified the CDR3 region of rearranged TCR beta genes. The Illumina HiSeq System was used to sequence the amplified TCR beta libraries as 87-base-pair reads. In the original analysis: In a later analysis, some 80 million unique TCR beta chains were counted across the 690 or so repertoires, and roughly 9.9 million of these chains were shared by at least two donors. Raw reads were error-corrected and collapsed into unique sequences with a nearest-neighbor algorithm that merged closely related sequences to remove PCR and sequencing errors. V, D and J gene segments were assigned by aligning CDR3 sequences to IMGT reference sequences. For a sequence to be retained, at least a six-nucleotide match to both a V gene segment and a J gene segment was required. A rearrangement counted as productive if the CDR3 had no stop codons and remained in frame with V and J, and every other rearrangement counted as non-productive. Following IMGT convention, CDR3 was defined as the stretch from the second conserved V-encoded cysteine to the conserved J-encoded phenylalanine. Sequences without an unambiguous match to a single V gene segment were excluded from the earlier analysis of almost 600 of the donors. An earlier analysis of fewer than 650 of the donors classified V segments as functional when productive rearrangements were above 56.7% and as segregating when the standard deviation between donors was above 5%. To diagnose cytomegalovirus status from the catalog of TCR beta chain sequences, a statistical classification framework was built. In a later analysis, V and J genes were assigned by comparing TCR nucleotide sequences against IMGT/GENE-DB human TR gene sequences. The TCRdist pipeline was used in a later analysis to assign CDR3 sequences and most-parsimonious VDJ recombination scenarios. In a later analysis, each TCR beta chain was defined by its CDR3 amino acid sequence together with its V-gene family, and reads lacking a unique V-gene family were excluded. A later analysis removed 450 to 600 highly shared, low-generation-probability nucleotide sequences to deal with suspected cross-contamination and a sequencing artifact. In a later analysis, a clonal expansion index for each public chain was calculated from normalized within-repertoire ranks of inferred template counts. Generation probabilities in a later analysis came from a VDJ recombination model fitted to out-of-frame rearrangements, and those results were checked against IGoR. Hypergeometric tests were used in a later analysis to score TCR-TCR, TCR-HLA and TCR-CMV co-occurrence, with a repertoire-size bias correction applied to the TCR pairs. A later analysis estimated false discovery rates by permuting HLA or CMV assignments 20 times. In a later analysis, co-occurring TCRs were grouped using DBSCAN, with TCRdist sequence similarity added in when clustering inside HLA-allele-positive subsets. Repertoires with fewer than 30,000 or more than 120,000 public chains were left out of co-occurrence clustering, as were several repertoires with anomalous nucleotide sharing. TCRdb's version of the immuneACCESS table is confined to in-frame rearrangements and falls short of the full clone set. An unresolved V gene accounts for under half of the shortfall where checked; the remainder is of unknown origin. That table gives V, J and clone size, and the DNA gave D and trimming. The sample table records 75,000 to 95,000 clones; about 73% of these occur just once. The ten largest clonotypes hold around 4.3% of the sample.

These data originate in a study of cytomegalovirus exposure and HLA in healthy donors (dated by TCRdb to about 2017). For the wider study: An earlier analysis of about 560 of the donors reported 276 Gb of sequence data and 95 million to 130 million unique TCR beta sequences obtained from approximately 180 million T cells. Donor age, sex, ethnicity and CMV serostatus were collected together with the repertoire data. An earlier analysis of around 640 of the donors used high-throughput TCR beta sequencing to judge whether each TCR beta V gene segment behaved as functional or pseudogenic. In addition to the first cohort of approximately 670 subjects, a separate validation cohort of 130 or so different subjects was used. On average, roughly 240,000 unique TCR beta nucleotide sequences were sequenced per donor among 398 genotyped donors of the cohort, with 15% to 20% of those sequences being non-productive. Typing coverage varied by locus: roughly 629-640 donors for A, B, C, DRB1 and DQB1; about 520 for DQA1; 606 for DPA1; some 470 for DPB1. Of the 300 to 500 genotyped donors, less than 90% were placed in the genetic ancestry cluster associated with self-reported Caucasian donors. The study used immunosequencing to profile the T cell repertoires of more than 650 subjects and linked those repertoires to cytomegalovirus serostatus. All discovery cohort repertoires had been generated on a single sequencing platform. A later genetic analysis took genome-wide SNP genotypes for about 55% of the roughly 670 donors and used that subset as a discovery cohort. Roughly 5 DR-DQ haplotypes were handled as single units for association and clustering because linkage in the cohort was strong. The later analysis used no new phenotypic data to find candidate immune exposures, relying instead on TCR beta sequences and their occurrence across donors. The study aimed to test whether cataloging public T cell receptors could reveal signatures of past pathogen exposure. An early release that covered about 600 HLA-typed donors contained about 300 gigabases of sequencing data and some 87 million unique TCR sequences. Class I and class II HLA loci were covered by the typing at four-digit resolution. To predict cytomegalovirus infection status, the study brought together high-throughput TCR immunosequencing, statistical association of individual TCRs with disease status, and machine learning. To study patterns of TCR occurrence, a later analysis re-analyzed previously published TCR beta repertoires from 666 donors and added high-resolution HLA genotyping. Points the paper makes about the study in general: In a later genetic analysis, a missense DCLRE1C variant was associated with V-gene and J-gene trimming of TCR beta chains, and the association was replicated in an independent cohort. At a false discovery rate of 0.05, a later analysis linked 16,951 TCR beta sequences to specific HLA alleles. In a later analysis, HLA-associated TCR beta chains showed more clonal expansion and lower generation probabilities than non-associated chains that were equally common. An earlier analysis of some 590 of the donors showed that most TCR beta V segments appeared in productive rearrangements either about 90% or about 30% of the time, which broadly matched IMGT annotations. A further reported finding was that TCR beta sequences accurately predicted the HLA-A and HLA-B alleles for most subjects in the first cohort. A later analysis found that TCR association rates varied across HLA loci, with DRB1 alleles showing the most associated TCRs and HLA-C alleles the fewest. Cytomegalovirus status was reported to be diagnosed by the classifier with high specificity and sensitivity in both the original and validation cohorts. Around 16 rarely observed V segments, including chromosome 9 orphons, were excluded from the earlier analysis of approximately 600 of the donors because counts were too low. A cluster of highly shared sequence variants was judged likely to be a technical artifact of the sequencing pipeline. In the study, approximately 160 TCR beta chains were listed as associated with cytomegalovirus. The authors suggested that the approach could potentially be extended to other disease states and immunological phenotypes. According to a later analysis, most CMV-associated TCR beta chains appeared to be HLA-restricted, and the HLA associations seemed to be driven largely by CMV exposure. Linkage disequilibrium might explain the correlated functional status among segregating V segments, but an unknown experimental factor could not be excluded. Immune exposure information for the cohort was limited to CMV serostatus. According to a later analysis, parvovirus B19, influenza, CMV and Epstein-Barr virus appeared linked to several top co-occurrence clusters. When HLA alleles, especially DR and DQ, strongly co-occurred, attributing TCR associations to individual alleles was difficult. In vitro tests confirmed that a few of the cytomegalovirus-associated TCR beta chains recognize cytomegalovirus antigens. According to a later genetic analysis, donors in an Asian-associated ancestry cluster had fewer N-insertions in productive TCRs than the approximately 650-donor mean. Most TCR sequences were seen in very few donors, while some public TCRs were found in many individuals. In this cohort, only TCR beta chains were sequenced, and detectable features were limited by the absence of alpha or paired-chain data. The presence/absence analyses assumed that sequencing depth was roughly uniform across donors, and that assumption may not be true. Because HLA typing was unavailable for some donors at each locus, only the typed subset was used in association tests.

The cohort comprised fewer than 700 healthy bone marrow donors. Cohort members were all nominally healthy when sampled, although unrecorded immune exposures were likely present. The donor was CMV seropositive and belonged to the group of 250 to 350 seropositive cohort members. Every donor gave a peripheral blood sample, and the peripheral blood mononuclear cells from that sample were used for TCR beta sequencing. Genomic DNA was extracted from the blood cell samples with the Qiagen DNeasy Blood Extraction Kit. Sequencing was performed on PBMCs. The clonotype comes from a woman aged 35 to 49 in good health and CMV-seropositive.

The CDR3 has the sequence CASSYQESGANVLTF. The DNA sequence follows: TGTGCCAGCAGTTATCAAGAGTCTGGGGCCAACGTCCTGACTTTC. The rearrangement combines TRBV6-5 with TRBJ2-6; the D gene cannot be named for sure. V is reduced by 3 bases and J by 1 base, leaving a spacing of 7 bases between them. CDR3 length: 15 amino acids, cysteine to phenylalanine. Just the 45-base CDR3 DNA is kept, in frame starting at base 1. The germline V gene gives CDR1 as MNHEY and CDR2 as SVGAGI.